This TCR beta chain was recovered during a study of long-term antiretroviral therapy in people with HIV. General study results and limits: Older ART regimens may have been in use when blood was drawn between about 2004 and 2018. Following ART, diversity rose but still fell short of transplant donor controls.

Concerning this clone itself: Its specificity is not known.

The CDR3 is made up of 13 amino acids. Looked up from germline, CDR1 is MNHEY and CDR2 is SMNVEV (reference sequence). Trimming removed 4 bases at V and 15 bases at J, with 19 bases between. Survey level was the resolution at which the v3.0 immunoSEQ assay ran. Sequencing aimed at about 35,000-55,000 T-cell genomes per sample. Clones were read by immunoSEQ multiplex PCR, and TCRdb kept only the in-frame ones, dropping some. The data hold about 29,000 clones, with roughly 80% observed a single time. Specimens carried about 0.9-10 million cryopreserved PBMC before DNA extraction. The origin of this receptor is a man between 40 and 49 years old with HIV. The chain combines TRBV27 with TRBJ1-5; D may be TRBD1 (5 bases). This specimen consisted of unsorted PBMCs, obtained 3 years after starting antiretroviral therapy. For the CDR3, the DNA is TGTGCCAGCAGTTCCGACCCACAGGCCCCAAGGCATTTT. As protein: CASSSDPQAPRHF.